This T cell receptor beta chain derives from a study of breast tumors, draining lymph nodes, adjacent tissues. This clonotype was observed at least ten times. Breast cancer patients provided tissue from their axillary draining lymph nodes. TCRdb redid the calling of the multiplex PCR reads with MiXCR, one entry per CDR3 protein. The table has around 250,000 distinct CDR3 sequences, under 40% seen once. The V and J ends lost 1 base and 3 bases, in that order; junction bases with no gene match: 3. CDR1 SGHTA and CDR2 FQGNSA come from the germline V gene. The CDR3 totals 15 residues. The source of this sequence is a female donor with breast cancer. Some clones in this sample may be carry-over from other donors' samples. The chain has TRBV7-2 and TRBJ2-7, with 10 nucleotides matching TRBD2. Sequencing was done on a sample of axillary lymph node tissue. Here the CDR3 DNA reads TGTGCCAGCAGCTTAGAGAGCGGGGGGGACTACGAGCAGTACTTC. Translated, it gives CASSLESGGDYEQYF.